Following are 29 T cell receptor beta chains from one sample sequenced in a study of T cell responses to AZD1222 COVID-19 vaccine. The method was immunoSEQ multiplex PCR; TCRdb's version includes in-frame clones alone and lacks a portion of them. The profile shows around 180,000 clones, over 80% of them singletons. The sequences come from peripheral blood, collected on day 0 of AZD1222 vaccination. These receptors all come from an adult in good health.

The rearrangement uses TRBV6-5 and TRBJ2-3, with 8 bases lining up with TRBD1. Germline V CDR1 and CDR2: MNHEY, SVGAGI. With 8 bases clipped from V and 1 base from J, the junction kept 5 bases outside the gene matches. CDR3 length: 14 amino acids. CDR3 sequence: CASADREGTDTQYF. CDR3 nucleotides: TGTGCCAGCGCGGACAGGGAAGGCACAGATACGCAGTATTTT.

The chain couples TRBV19 to TRBJ2-2; possibly TRBD1 for D (6 bases). The CDR3 is 15 residues long. The V end was cut by 8 bases, the J end by 0 bases, with 13 bases between. Looked up from germline, CDR1 is LNHDA and CDR2 is SQIVND (reference sequence). The CDR3 region has the DNA TGTGCCAGTCAATCAGGGGCCTCGAACACCGGGGAGCTGTTTTTT. This encodes CASQSGASNTGELFF.

The genes are TRBV28 and TRBJ2-2, with 7 positions matching TRBD1. The length of the CDR3 is 18 residues. Germline V gene sequence: CDR1 MDHEN, CDR2 SYDVKM. With 3 bases clipped from V and 4 bases from J, the junction kept 14 bases outside the gene matches. The DNA of the CDR3 is TGTGCCAGCAGTTTGGGACAGTTCGGGGTCATATCCACCGGGGAGCTGTTTTTT. It translates to CASSLGQFGVISTGELFF.

The chain combines TRBV6-2 or TRBV6-3 with TRBJ1-1; D gene uncertain. The germline V gene has CDR1 MNHEY and CDR2 SVGEGT. The CDR3 has 14 residues. V shed 2 bases and J shed 6 bases, with 13 bases lying between them. The CDR3 region is CASSYQFGRAEAFF. The CDR3 nucleotides read TGTGCCAGCAGTTACCAGTTTGGTAGGGCTGAAGCTTTCTTT.

The J gene is TRBJ1-5, the V gene TRBV10-3; unclear D gene. The germline CDR1 and CDR2 sequences are ENHRY and SYGVKD. The CDR3 is 14 residues long. The V end lost 0 bases, the J end lost 5 bases, and 8 bases lay between the germline ends. The CDR3 is CAISESGRDQPQHF. The CDR3 DNA is TGTGCCATCAGTGAGTCGGGAAGGGATCAGCCCCAGCATTTT.

The V gene is TRBV27, the J gene TRBJ1-6, with 9 nucleotides matching TRBD1. J lost 10 bases, V lost 3 bases, and 7 bases had no gene match. Germline V gene sequence: CDR1 MNHEY, CDR2 SMNVEV (reference sequence). CDR3 length: 15 amino acids. The CDR3 coding sequence is TGTGCCAGCAGTTTCTCCGGGACAGGGAGGTCACCCCTCCACTTT. It translates to CASSFSGTGRSPLHF.

The sample holds one count of this clone. This sequence joins TRBV7-2 and TRBJ1-5, with D possibly TRBD1 on 6 matching bases. Trimming removed 5 bases from V and 3 bases from J, with 8 bases in between. The length of the CDR3 is 13 residues. CDR1 is SGHTA and CDR2 is FQGNSA in the germline V gene. Here the CDR3 reads CASSRQDNQPQHF. As DNA, the CDR3 is TGTGCCAGCAGCCGACAGGACAATCAGCCCCAGCATTTT.

The CDR3, as DNA: TGTGCCAGCAGTAGACGGCTGGCGCCCGTTTTGAGCAATCAGCCCCAGCATTTT. Translating it yields CASSRRLAPVLSNQPQHF. V gene TRBV6-2 or TRBV6-3 combines with J gene TRBJ1-5; no reliable D call. The V gene's germline CDR1 is MNHEY and CDR2 SVGEGT. V was clipped by 5 bases and J by 1 base, with 21 bases between them. The CDR3 has 18 amino acids.

The chain joins TRBV18 to TRBJ1-2; maybe TRBD1 (5 bases). CDR3 length equals 17 residues. Germline V lookup: CDR1 KGHSH, CDR2 LQKENI. Trimming removed 3 bases from V and 6 bases from J, with 23 bases in between. The CDR3 sequence: CASSPGSTATILDGYTF. CDR3 bases: TGTGCCAGCTCACCGGGGTCGACAGCGACGATCCTCGATGGCTACACCTTC.

CDR3 sequence: CASRKPKPGQGLLSYEQYF. The CDR3 DNA follows: TGTGCCAGCAGGAAACCAAAACCGGGACAGGGGCTTCTCTCCTACGAGCAGTACTTC. The chain links TRBV28 to TRBJ2-7; 10 bases match TRBD1. V was clipped by 6 bases and J by 0 bases; unmatched bases: 17. The CDR3 contains 19 residues. Germline V gives CDR1 MDHEN, CDR2 SYDVKM.

The chain employs TRBV10-2 and TRBJ2-3; weak D call: TRBD2 (6 bases). This CDR3 has 14 residues. The V end was cut by 2 bases, the J end by 5 bases, with 11 bases between. From germline, CDR1 is WSHSY and CDR2 SAAADI. The CDR3 protein is CASSEVLARDTQYF. The CDR3 DNA sequence: TGCGCCAGCAGTGAGGTCCTAGCGAGAGATACGCAGTATTTT.

This clone was observed a single time. The chain carries TRBV28 and TRBJ1-5, with D uncertain. This CDR3 contains 18 residues. Trimming removed 2 bases from V and 6 bases from J, with 23 bases in between. CDR1 and CDR2 from the germline V gene are MDHEN and SYDVKM. The CDR3 reads CASSLRFGFLREPQPQHF. As DNA, the CDR3 is TGTGCCAGCAGTTTAAGGTTTGGCTTCCTTCGCGAACCTCAGCCCCAGCATTTT.

This clone was observed once. The chain combines TRBV19 with TRBJ2-5; D may be TRBD1 or TRBD2 (5 bases each). Trimming cost V 4 bases and J 9 bases, with 18 bases left between them. Germline loops: CDR1 LNHDA, CDR2 SQIVND (reference sequence). The CDR3 runs to 14 residues. The CDR3 is CASSSQPGLGAQYF. In DNA form, the CDR3 reads TGTGCCAGTAGTAGCCAACCGGGGCTAGGGGCCCAGTACTTC.

V gene TRBV5-8 combines with J gene TRBJ2-7; 7 bases fit TRBD2. The trim removed 0 bases at V and 1 base at J, leaving 7 bases unmatched. The germline V gene encodes CDR1 SGHTS and CDR2 YDEGEE. The CDR3 has 16 residues. The CDR3 here is CASSLDVGGKSYEQYF. CDR3 sequence (DNA): TGTGCCAGCAGCTTGGATGTGGGGGGGAAGTCCTACGAGCAGTACTTC.

The V call is TRBV7-2, the J call TRBJ2-5; perhaps TRBD1 as D (5 bases). V shed 2 bases and J shed 4 bases, with 8 bases lying between them. The CDR3 extends over 13 amino acids. Germline V gene data show CDR1 as SGHTA and CDR2 as FQGNSA. The CDR3 region is CASSLRRAETQYF. The CDR3 DNA sequence: TGTGCCAGCAGCTTACGCAGGGCAGAGACCCAGTACTTC.

The V and J genes are TRBV5-5 and TRBJ2-7; no clear D. The CDR3 is 13 amino acids. Germline CDR1 SGHKS, CDR2 YYEKEE (reference sequence). Trimming removed 1 base at V and 0 bases at J, with 5 bases between. CDR3 in amino acids: CASSLPDSYEQYF. CDR3 DNA: TGTGCCAGCAGCTTGCCAGACTCCTACGAGCAGTACTTC.

The chain combines TRBV5-5 with TRBJ1-1, with 7 bases matching TRBD1. The CDR3 has 14 residues. The V gene's germline CDR1 is SGHKS and CDR2 YYEKEE (reference sequence). V dropped 3 bases and J dropped 1; count of bases not matched to a gene: 3. CDR3 DNA: TGTGCCAGCAGCTCGGGACAGCCGAACACTGAAGCTTTCTTT. It translates to CASSSGQPNTEAFF.

The V gene is TRBV5-4, the J gene TRBJ2-5; perhaps TRBD1 as D (5 bases). The V end lost 3 bases, the J end lost 4 bases, and 13 bases lay between the germline ends. This CDR3 has 14 residues. CDR1 and CDR2 (germline): SGHNT, YYREEE (reference sequence). In DNA form, the CDR3 reads TGTGCCAGCAGCTCCCAGGGCCGGTTAGAGACCCAGTACTTC. Encoded protein: CASSSQGRLETQYF.

J is TRBJ1-5 and V is TRBV19; 7 bases match TRBD1. With V trimmed by 3 bases and J by 4 bases, 6 bases remained unmatched. CDR1 is LNHDA and CDR2 is SQIVND in the germline V gene (reference sequence). The CDR3 loop spans 15 amino acids. Here the CDR3 reads CASSIFAQGNQPQHF. Written as DNA, the CDR3 is TGTGCCAGTAGTATCTTCGCACAGGGGAATCAGCCCCAGCATTTT. Full variable domain (missing parts from reference TRBV19 and TRBJ1-5): DGGITQSPKYLFRKEGQNVTLSCEQNLNHDAMYWYRQDPGQGLRLIYYSQIVNDFQKGDIAEGYSVSREKKESFPLTVTSAQKNPTAFYLCASSIFAQGNQPQHFGDGTRLSIL.

The V gene is TRBV10-3, the J gene TRBJ2-1; 8 nucleotides agree with TRBD1. The junction had 10 bases not matched to a gene; V was cut back by 6 bases and J by 9 bases. Germline V lookup: CDR1 ENHRY, CDR2 SYGVKD. The CDR3 consists of 14 residues. The CDR3 DNA follows: TGTGCCATCAGCCCAGGGACAGGTACCACTGAGCAGTTCTTC. Translation gives CAISPGTGTTEQFF.

V is TRBV29-1 and J is TRBJ1-5, with D maybe TRBD1 (6 bases). Germline CDR1 SQVTM, CDR2 ANQGSEA. V lost 6 bases to trimming and J lost 7 bases, with 19 bases between them. This CDR3 has 14 residues. CDR3 region: CSVQNRESGQPQHF. DNA of the CDR3: TGCAGCGTACAGAACAGGGAATCGGGGCAGCCCCAGCATTTT. The full variable domain, in which reference TRBV29-1 and TRBJ1-5 provide the parts outside the CDR3, is SAVISQKPSRDICQRGTSLTIQCQVDSQVTMMFWYRQQPGQSLTLIATANQGSEATYESGFVIDKFPISRPNLTFSTLTVSNMSPEDSSIYLCSVQNRESGQPQHFGDGTRLSIL.

This clone is a singleton in its sample. The rearrangement uses TRBV12-3 or TRBV12-4 and TRBJ1-5; D gene ambiguous. Trimming removed 6 bases at V and 6 bases at J, with 12 bases between. This CDR3 contains 13 residues. The CDR3 bases are TGTGCCAGCAGGCTCCACAAGGGTCAGCCCCAGCATTTT. Residues: CASRLHKGQPQHF.

V and J are TRBV5-1 and TRBJ1-2; 8 bases fit TRBD1. Germline loops: CDR1 SGHRS, CDR2 YFSETQ. Unmatched junction bases numbered 4, after V lost 0 bases and J lost 3 bases. The CDR3 has 15 residues. The CDR3 DNA reads as TGCGCCAGCAGCTTGGAGCGGACAGGGTACTATGGCTACACCTTC. Translation: CASSLERTGYYGYTF.

This sequence joins TRBV6-5 and TRBJ1-1; perhaps TRBD1 as D (5 bases). Trimming cost V 4 bases and J 10 bases, with 13 bases left between them. The germline CDR1 and CDR2 sequences are MNHEY and SVGAGI. This CDR3 contains 12 residues. CDR3 DNA sequence: TGTGCCAGCAGTTTGCAGGGTCAGTCAGCTTTCTTT. Translating it yields CASSLQGQSAFF.

This rearrangement joins TRBV7-9 to TRBJ1-5; D unresolved. The CDR3 has 14 residues. The germline V gene has CDR1 SEHNR and CDR2 FQNEAQ (reference sequence). Trimming left V 2 bases short and J 6 bases short, with 11 bases between. CDR3 protein: CASSLYGGSQPQHF. CDR3 sequence (DNA): TGTGCCAGCAGCTTATACGGCGGTTCTCAGCCCCAGCATTTT.

V is TRBV19 and J is TRBJ2-1; 7 bases agree with TRBD2. The CDR3 has 17 amino acids. Germline values: CDR1 LNHDA, CDR2 SQIVND (reference sequence). V was clipped by 1 base and J by 2 bases; unmatched bases: 8. In nucleotides, the CDR3 is TGTGCCAGTAGTATAGGTCTAACGGGAGGAGCCTACAATGAGCAGTTCTTC. Its translation is CASSIGLTGGAYNEQFF.

Comment on this clone: At the DNA level, this CDR3 is encoded by other sequences in the same sample as well. This chain links TRBV5-1 with TRBJ1-4; the match to TRBD1 covers 8 bases. The CDR3 spans 14 residues. The junction had 0 bases not matched to a gene; V was cut back by 0 bases and J by 5 bases. From germline, CDR1 is SGHRS and CDR2 YFSETQ. CDR3 sequence (DNA): TGCGCCAGCAGCTTGGGACAGGGGAATGAAAAACTGTTTTTT. The encoded protein is CASSLGQGNEKLFF. Full variable domain (outside the CDR3, taken from reference TRBV5-1 and TRBJ1-4): KAGVTQTPRYLIKTRGQQVTLSCSPISGHRSVSWYQQTPGQGLQFLFEYFSETQRNKGNFPGRFSGRQFSNSRSEMNVSTLELGDSALYLCASSLGQGNEKLFFGSGTQLSVL.

This clone was found once. This chain joins TRBV11-2 and TRBJ2-2, with D possibly TRBD2 on 5 matching bases. The CDR3 contains 14 residues. Germline CDR1 is SGHAT and CDR2 is FQNNGV. The V and J ends lost 5 bases and 6 bases respectively, with 13 bases between them. The CDR3 sequence: CASSEERAAGELFF. The CDR3 bases are TGTGCCAGCAGCGAGGAGAGGGCAGCCGGGGAGCTGTTTTTT.

CDR3 sequence reads: CASSSLMREQYF. The CDR3 region has the DNA TGTGCCAGCAGTTCCCTAATGCGCGAGCAGTACTTC. V usage is TRBV28 and J usage is TRBJ2-7; D is ambiguous. The CDR3 is 12 amino acids. Trimming took off 4 bases at V and 6 bases at J, with 10 bases between the two ends. Looked up from germline, CDR1 is MDHEN and CDR2 is SYDVKM.